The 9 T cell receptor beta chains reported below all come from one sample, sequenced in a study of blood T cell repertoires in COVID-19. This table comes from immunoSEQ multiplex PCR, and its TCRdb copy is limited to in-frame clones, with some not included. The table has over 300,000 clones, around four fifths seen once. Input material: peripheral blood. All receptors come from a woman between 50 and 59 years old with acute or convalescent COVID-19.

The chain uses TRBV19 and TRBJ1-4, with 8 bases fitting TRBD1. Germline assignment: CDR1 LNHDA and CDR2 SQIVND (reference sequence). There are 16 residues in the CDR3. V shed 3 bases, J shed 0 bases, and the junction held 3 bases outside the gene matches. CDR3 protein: CASSMGQAATNEKLFF. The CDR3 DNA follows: TGTGCCAGTAGTATGGGACAGGCCGCAACTAATGAAAAACTGTTTTTT.

CDR3 in DNA: TGTGCCAGCAGTTCCCGGACAGGGGGCGGCTATGGCTACACCTTC. Its translation: CASSSRTGGGYGYTF. V is TRBV6-5 and J is TRBJ1-2; TRBD1 matches at 11 bases. Germline assignment: CDR1 MNHEY and CDR2 SVGAGI. V trimming: 4 bases; J trimming: 4 bases; junction bases outside the gene matches: 5. CDR3 size: 15 residues.

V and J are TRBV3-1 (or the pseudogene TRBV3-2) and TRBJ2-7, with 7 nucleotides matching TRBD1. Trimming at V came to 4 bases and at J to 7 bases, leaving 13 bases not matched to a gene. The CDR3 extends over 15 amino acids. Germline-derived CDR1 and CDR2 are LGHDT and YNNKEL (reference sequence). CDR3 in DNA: TGTGCCAGCAGCCCCCCCTTTGCAGGGGGAAAAGAGCAGTACTTC. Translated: CASSPPFAGGKEQYF.

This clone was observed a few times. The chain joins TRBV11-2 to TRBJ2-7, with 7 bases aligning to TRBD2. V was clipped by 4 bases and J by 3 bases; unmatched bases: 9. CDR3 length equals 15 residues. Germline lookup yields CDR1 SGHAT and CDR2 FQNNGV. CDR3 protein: CASSSRLASGYEQYF. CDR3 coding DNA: TGTGCCAGCAGCTCCCGGCTCGCTAGCGGCTACGAGCAGTACTTC.

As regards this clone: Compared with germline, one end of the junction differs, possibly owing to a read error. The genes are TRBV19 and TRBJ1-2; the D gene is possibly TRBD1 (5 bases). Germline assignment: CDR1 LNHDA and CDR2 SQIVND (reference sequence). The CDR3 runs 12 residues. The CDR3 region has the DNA TGTGCCAGCAGTAAAGGGGCGGACGGCTACACCTTC. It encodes CASSKGADGYTF.

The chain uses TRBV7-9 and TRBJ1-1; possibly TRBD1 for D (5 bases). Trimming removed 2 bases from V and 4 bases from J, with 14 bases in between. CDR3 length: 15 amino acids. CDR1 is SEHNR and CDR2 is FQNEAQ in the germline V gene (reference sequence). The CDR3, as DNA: TGTGCCAGCAGCTTACAGGGCTTGTCTGGCACTGAAGCTTTCTTT. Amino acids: CASSLQGLSGTEAFF.

CDR3 in DNA: TGTGCCAGCAGCTTGGGACAGAGCTCCTACAATGAGCAGTTCTTC. This gives the protein CASSLGQSSYNEQFF. This chain links TRBV11-3 with TRBJ2-1; 7 bases fit TRBD1. V lost 3 bases, J lost 0 bases, and 2 bases stayed unmatched. Germline CDR1 and CDR2: SGHNT and YENEEA. The CDR3 contains 15 residues.

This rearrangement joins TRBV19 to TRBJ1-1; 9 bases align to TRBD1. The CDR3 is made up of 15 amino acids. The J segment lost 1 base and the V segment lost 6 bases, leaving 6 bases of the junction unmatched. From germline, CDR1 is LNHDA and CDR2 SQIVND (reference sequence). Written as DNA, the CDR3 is TGTGCCAGTAGACAGCCGGGACAGGGGAACACTGAAGCTTTCTTT. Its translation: CASRQPGQGNTEAFF.

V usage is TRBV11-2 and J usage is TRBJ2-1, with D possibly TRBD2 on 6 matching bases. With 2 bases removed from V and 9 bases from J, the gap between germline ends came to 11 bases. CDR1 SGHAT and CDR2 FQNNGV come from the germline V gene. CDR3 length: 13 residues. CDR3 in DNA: TGTGCCAGCAGCTTAACTAGCTTTAGTGAGCAGTTCTTC. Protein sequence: CASSLTSFSEQFF.